The present T cell receptor (beta chain) was sequenced within a study of blood T cell repertoires in COVID-19. Overall study context: In each case, the material was cDNA or gDNA derived from T cells, B-cell-depleted T cells, or PBMCs.

Authors' data handling: Cell counts per sample came from amplifying reference gene primers. Clones were read by immunoSEQ multiplex PCR, and TCRdb kept only the in-frame ones, dropping some. V and J calls and clone size come straight from that table; D and trimming were deduced from the DNA. The sample consists of about 150,000 clones, approximately 85% of them appearing once. This CDR3 is 15 amino acids long. CDR1 KGHDR and CDR2 SFDVKD come from the germline V gene. The J segment lost 8 bases and the V segment lost 6 bases, leaving 6 bases of the junction unmatched. A Seattle source enrolled patients during active infection and followed them longitudinally.

The sequencing input was peripheral blood. The TCR was taken from a woman of 80 years or more with COVID-19, enrolled during active disease. This sequence joins TRBV24-1 and TRBJ1-4; the match to TRBD1 covers 12 bases. The CDR3 region has the DNA TGTGCCACCAGTCCCGGGACAGGGGGCGCGGAAAAACTGTTTTTT. Translation: CATSPGTGGAEKLFF.